The clone carrying this T cell receptor beta chain was detected a few times. Its specificity is unknown. This specimen belongs to a study of T cell responses to AZD1222 COVID-19 vaccine. Whole-study findings and limits: The donor cohort was predominantly white British with a female majority, and clonal diversity may have been underestimated. Following two doses of AZD1222, Spike-specific TCR breadth and depth rose. Regions 160-218 and 743-854 dominated among vaccine-associated CD4 TCRs spanning spike.

Assay used: immunoSEQ multiplex PCR; TCRdb lists only in-frame clones, some missing. The data hold 150,000 or so clones, with about 88% observed a single time. The CDR3 has 15 amino acids. The germline V gene has CDR1 KGHDR and CDR2 SFDVKD. J lost 2 bases, V lost 4 bases, and 6 bases had no gene match. This chain links TRBV24-1 with TRBJ1-2; 7 bases are shared with TRBD1. The sequenced sample was peripheral blood, obtained on day 0 of AZD1222 vaccination. The clonotype originates from an adult in good health. CDR3 bases: TGTGCCACCAGTGACCCACTGACAGGGAACTATGGCTACACCTTC. Translated: CATSDPLTGNYGYTF.